The table lists the clone carrying this T cell receptor (beta chain) with a few counts. What it recognizes is unknown. This sample stems from a study of early T cells in non-severe SARS-CoV-2 infection. Across the study: From unsorted whole blood, bulk RNA was sequenced, and the chains remained unpaired. Study-wide findings and caveats: Private and CD4 specificities were missed by VDJdb matching, skewed to anti-spike CD8.

The V gene's germline CDR1 is MDHEN and CDR2 SYDVKM. The germline V and J ends were trimmed by 8 bases and 2 bases, with 17 bases remaining between them. The CDR3 has 15 residues. Unique molecular identifiers tagged individual cDNA molecules. One entry per CDR3 protein, called by TCRdb with MiXCR from the 5' RACE reads. The sample gives 85,000 to 95,000 distinct CDR3 sequences, around a sixth of which show up once; 5.1% is in the top ten. This chain uses TRBV28 with TRBJ2-3; TRBD2 might be the D (5 bases). This sample comprised whole blood, obtained at baseline. The clonotype was recovered from an adult who was a healthcare worker with PCR-confirmed SARS-CoV-2 infection or an uninfected control (not recorded which). CDR3 sequence reads: CASSPAGSPTDTQYF. The CDR3, as DNA: TGTGCCAGCTCACCTGCGGGCTCGCCCACAGATACGCAGTATTTT.